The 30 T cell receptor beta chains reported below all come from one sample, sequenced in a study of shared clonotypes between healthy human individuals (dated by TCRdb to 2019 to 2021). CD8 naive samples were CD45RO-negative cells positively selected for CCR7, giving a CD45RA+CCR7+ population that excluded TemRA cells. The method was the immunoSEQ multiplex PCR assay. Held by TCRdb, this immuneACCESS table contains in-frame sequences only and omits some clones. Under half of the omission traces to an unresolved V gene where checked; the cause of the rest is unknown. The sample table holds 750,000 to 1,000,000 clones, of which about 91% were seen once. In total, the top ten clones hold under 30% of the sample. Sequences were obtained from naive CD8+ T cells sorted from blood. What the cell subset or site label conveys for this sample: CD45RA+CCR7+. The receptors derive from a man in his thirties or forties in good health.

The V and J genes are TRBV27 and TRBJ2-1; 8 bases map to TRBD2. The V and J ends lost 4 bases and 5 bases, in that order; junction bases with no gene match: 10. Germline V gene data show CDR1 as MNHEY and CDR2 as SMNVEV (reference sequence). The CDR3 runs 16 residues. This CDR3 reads CASSYPSGRNNNEQFF. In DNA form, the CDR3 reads TGTGCCAGCAGTTACCCCAGCGGGAGAAACAACAATGAGCAGTTCTTC.

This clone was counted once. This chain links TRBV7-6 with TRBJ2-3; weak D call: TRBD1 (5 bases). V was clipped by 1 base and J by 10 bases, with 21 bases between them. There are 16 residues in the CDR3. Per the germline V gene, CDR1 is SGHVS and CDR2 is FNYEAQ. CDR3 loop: CASSLEGPEIPDAQYF. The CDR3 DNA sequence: TGTGCCAGCAGCTTAGAGGGGCCTGAGATACCTGATGCGCAGTATTTT.

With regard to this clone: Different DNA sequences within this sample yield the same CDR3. The CDR3 here is CASSLTYEQYF. The CDR3 DNA sequence: TGTGCCAGCAGCCTGACCTACGAGCAGTACTTC. V gene TRBV11-2 combines with J gene TRBJ2-7; D unresolved. V lost 5 bases to trimming and J lost 2 bases, with 4 bases between them. The CDR3 sequence is 11 residues long. Germline-derived CDR1 and CDR2 are SGHAT and FQNNGV.

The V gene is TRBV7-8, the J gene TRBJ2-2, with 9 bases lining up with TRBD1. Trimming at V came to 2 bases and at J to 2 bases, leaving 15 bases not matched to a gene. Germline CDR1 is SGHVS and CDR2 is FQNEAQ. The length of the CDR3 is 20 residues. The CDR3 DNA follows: TGTGCCAGCAGCTTAAAACAGGGGGCCCTCCGCAACCTTAACACCGGGGAGCTGTTTTTT. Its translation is CASSLKQGALRNLNTGELFF. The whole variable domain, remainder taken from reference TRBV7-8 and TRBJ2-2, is GAGVSQSPRYKVAKRGQDVALRCDPISGHVSLFWYQQALGQGPEFLTYFQNEAQLDKSGLPSDRFFAERPEGSVSTLKIQRTQQEDSAVYLCASSLKQGALRNLNTGELFFGEGSRLTVL.

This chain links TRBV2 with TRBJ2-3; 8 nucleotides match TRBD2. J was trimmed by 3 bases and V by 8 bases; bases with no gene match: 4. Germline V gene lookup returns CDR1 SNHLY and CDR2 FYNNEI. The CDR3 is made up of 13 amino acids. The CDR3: CASPGLVTDTQYF. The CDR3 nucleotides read TGTGCCAGCCCGGGACTAGTGACAGATACGCAGTATTTT.

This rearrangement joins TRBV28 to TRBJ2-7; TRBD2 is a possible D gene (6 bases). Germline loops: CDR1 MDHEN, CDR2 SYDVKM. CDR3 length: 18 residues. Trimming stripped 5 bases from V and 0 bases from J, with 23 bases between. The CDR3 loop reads CASSTPIGSTGRSYEQYF. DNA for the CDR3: TGTGCCAGCAGTACGCCGATCGGGAGCACTGGTCGCTCCTACGAGCAGTACTTC. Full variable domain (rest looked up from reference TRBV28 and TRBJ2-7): DVKVTQSSRYLVKRTGEKVFLECVQDMDHENMFWYRQDPGLGLRLIYFSYDVKMKEKGDIPEGYSVSREKKERFSLILESASTNQTSMYLCASSTPIGSTGRSYEQYFGPGTRLTVT.

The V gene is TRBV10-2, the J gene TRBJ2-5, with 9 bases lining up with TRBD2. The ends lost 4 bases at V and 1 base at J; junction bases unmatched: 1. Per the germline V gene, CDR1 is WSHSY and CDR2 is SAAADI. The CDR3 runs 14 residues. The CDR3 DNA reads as TGCGCCAGCAGTGGGACTAGCGCCCAAGAGACCCAGTACTTC. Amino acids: CASSGTSAQETQYF.

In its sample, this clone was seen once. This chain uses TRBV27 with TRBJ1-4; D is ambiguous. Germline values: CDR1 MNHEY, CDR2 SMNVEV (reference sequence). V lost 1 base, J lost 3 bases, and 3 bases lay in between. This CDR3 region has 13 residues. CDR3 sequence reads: CASSLYPNEKLFF. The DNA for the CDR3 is TGTGCCAGCAGTTTATACCCTAATGAAAAACTGTTTTTT. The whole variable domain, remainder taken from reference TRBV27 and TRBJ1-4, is EAQVTQNPRYLITVTGKKLTVTCSQNMNHEYMSWYRQDPGLGLRQIYYSMNVEVTDKGDVPEGYKVSRKEKRNFPLILESPSPNQTSLYFCASSLYPNEKLFFGSGTQLSVL.

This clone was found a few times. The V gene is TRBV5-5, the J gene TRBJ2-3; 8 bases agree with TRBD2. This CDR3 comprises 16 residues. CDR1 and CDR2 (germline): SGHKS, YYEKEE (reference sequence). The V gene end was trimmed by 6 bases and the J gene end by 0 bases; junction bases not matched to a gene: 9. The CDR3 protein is CASTVSGTSSTDTQYF. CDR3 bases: TGTGCCAGCACCGTTAGCGGGACCTCTAGCACAGATACGCAGTATTTT.

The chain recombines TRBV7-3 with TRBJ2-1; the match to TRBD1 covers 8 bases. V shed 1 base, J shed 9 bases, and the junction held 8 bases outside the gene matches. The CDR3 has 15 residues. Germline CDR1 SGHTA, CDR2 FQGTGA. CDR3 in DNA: TGTGCCAGCAGCTTAATCCCTGGACAGGGCTCTGAGCAGTTCTTC. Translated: CASSLIPGQGSEQFF.

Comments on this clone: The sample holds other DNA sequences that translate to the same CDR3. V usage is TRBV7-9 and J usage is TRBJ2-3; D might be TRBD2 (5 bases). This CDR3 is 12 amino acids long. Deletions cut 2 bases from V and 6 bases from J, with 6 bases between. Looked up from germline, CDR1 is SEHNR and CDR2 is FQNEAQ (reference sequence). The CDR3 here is CASSLTGDTQYF. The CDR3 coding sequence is TGTGCCAGCAGCTTAACGGGGGATACGCAGTATTTT.

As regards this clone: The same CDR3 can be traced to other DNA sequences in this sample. The CDR3 loop is CASSQGLAYEQYF. The CDR3 DNA follows: TGCGCCAGCAGCCAAGGTCTGGCCTACGAGCAGTACTTC. The rearrangement uses TRBV4-1 and TRBJ2-7, with unresolved D. Trimming stripped 1 base from V and 2 bases from J, with 6 bases between. The CDR3 consists of 13 residues. Germline lookup yields CDR1 MGHRA and CDR2 YSYEKL.

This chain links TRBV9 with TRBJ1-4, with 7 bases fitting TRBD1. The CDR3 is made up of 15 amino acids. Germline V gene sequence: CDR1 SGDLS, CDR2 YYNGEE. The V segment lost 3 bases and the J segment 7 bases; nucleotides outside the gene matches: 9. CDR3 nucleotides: TGTGCCAGCAGCGAAAGTGGGACAGCCGTTGAAAAACTGTTTTTT. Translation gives CASSESGTAVEKLFF. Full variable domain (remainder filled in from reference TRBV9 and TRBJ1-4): DSGVTQTPKHLITATGQRVTLRCSPRSGDLSVYWYQQSLDQGLQFLIQYYNGEERAKGNILERFSAQQFPDLHSELNLSSLELGDSALYFCASSESGTAVEKLFFGSGTQLSVL.

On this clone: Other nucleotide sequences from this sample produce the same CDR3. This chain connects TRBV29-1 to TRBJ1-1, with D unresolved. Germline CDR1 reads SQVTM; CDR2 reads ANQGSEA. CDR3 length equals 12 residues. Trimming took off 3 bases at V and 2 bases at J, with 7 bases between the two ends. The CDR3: CSVEGRNTEAFF. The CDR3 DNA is TGCAGCGTTGAGGGGAGAAACACTGAAGCTTTCTTT.

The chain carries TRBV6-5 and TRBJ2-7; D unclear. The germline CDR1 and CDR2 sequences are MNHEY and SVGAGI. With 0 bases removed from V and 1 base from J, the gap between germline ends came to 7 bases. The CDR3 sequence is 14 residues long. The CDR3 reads CASSYSFKSYEQYF. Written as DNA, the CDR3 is TGTGCCAGCAGTTACTCTTTTAAGTCCTACGAGCAGTACTTC.

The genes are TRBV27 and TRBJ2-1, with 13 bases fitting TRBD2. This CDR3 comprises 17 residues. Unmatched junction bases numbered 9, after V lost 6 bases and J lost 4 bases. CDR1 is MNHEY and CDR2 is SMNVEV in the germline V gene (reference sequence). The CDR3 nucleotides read TGTGCCAGCAGGGTAGGACTAGCGGGAGAGCGATACAATGAGCAGTTCTTC. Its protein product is CASRVGLAGERYNEQFF.

This CDR3 reads CSGLAQAGGTEAFF. CDR3 DNA: TGCAGCGGCCTCGCTCAGGCCGGGGGCACTGAAGCTTTCTTT. The J gene is TRBJ1-1, the V gene TRBV29-1, with D maybe TRBD1 (5 bases). This CDR3 spans 14 amino acids. The V end lost 7 bases, the J end lost 4 bases, and 19 bases lay between the germline ends. Germline lookup yields CDR1 SQVTM and CDR2 ANQGSEA.

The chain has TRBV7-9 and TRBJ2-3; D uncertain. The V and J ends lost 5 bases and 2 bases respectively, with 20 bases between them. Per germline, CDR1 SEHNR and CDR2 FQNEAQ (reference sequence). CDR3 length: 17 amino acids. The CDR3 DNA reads TGTGCCAGCAGCCACGAGATTGAGGCAACAACCACAGATACGCAGTATTTT. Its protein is CASSHEIEATTTDTQYF.

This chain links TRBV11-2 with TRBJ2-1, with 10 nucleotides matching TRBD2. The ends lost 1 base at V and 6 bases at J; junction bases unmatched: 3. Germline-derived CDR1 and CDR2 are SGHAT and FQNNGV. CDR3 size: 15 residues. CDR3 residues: CASSLAAGGFNEQFF. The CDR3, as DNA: TGTGCCAGCAGCTTAGCAGCGGGAGGGTTCAATGAGCAGTTCTTC.

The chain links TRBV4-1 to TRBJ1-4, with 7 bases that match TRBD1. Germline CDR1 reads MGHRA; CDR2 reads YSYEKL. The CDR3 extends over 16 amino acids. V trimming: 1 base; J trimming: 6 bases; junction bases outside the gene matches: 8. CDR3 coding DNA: TGCGCCAGCAGCCAAGGACGACAGGGTGTTCATGAAAAACTGTTTTTT. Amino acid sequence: CASSQGRQGVHEKLFF.

DNA of the CDR3: TGTGCCAGCAGGAAACATAGCAATCAGCCCCAGCATTTT. Protein: CASRKHSNQPQHF. The chain joins TRBV27 to TRBJ1-5; D unresolved. This CDR3 contains 13 residues. Germline CDR1 is MNHEY and CDR2 is SMNVEV (reference sequence). Between the trimmed V and J ends, which lost 6 bases and 0 bases, there was a span of 6 bases.

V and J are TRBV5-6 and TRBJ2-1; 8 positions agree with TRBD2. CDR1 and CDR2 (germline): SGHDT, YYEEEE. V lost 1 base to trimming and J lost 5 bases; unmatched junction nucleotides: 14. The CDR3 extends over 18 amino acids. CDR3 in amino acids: CASSLWFWTLAENNEQFF. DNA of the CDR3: TGTGCCAGCAGCTTGTGGTTTTGGACACTAGCGGAAAACAATGAGCAGTTCTTC.

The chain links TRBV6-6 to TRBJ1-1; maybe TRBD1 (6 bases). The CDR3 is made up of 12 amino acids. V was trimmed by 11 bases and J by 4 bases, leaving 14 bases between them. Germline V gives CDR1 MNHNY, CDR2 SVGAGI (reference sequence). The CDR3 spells CALGGAITEAFF. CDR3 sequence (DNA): TGTGCCCTCGGGGGCGCGATCACTGAAGCTTTCTTT.

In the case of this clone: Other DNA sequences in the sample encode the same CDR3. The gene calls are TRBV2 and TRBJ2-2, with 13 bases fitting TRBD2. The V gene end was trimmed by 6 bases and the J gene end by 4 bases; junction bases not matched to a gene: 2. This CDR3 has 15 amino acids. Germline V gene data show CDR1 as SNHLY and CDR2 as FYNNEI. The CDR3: CASRRTSGSTGELFF. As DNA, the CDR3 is TGTGCCAGCAGACGGACTAGCGGGAGCACCGGGGAGCTGTTTTTT.

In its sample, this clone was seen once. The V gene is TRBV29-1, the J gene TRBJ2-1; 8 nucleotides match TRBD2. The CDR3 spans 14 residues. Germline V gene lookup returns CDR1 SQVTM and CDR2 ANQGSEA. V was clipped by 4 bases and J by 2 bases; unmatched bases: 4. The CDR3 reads CSVVGGRTYNEQFF. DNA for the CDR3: TGCAGCGTTGTGGGCGGGAGGACCTACAATGAGCAGTTCTTC.

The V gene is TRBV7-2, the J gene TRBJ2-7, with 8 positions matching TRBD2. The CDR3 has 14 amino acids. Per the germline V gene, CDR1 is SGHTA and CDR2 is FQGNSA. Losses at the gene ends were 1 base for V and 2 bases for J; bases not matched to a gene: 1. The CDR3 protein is CASSLERGTYEQYF. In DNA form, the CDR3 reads TGTGCCAGCAGCTTAGAGCGGGGGACCTACGAGCAGTACTTC.

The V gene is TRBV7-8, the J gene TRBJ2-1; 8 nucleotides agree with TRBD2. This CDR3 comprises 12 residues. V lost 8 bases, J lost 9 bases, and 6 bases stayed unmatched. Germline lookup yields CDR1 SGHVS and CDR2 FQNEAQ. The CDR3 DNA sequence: TGTGCCAGCGCCTCGGGAGGGGCTGAGCAGTTCTTC. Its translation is CASASGGAEQFF. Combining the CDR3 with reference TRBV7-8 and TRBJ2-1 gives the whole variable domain GAGVSQSPRYKVAKRGQDVALRCDPISGHVSLFWYQQALGQGPEFLTYFQNEAQLDKSGLPSDRFFAERPEGSVSTLKIQRTQQEDSAVYLCASASGGAEQFFGPGTRLTVL.

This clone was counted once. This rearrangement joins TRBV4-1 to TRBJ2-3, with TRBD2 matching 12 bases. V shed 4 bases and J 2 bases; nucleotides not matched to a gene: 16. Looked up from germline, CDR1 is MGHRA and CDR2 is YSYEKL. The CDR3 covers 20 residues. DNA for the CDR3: TGCGCCAGCAGCCCGTCGGGACTAGCGGGCCTGGAATTGTTCACAGATACGCAGTATTTT. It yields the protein CASSPSGLAGLELFTDTQYF.

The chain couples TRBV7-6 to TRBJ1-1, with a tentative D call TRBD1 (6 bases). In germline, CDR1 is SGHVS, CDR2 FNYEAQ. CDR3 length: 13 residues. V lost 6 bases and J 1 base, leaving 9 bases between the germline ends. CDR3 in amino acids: CASSRGGNTEAFF. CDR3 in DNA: TGTGCCAGCAGTCGAGGGGGGAACACTGAAGCTTTCTTT.

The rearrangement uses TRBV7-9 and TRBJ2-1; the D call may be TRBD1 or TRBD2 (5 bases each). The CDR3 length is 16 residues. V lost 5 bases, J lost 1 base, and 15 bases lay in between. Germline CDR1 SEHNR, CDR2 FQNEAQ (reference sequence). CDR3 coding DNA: TGTGCCAGCAGCCTAGATCAGGGACGGTCCTACAATGAGCAGTTCTTC. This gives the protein CASSLDQGRSYNEQFF.